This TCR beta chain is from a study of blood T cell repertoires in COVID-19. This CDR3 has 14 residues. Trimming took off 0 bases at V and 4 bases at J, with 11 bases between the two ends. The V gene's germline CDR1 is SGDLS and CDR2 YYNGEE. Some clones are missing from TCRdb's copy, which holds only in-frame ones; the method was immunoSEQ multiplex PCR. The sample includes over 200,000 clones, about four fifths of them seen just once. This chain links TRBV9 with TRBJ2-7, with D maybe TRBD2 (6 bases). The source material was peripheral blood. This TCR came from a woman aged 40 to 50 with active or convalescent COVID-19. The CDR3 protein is CASSVGGARYEQYF. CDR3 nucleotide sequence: TGTGCCAGCAGCGTAGGCGGGGCGAGGTACGAGCAGTACTTC.